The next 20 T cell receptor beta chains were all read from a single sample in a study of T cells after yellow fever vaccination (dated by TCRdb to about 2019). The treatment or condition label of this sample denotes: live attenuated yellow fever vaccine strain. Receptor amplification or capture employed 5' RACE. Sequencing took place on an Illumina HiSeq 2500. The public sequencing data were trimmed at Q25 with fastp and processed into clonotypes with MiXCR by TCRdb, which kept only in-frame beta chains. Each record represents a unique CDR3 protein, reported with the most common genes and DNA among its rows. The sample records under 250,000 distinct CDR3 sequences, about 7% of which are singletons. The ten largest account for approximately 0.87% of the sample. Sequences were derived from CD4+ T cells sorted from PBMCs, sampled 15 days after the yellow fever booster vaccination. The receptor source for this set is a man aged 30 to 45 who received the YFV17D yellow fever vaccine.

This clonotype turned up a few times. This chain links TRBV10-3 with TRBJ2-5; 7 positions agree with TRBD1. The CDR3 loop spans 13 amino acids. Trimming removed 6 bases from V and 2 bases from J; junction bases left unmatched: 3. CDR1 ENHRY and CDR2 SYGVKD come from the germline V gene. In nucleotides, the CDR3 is TGTGCCATCAGCGACAGGGTTCAAGAGACCCAGTACTTC. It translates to CAISDRVQETQYF.

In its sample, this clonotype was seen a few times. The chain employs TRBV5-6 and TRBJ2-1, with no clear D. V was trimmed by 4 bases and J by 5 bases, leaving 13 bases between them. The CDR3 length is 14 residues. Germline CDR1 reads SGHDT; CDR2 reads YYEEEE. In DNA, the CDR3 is TGTGCCAGCAGCCCACTCCGGTCCCACAATGAGCAGTTCTTC. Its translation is CASSPLRSHNEQFF.

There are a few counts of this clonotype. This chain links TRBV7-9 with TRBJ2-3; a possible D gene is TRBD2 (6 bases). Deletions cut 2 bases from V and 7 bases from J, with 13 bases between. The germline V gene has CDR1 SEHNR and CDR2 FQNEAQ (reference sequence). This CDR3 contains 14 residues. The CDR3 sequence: CASSLRREINTQYF. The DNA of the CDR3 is TGTGCCAGCAGCTTACGTCGGGAGATAAATACGCAGTATTTT.

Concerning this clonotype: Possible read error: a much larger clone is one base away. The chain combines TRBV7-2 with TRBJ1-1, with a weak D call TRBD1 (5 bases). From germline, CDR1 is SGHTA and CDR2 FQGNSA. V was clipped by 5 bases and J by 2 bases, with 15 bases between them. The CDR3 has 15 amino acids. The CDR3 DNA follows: TGTGCCAGCAGCACCTGGTCAGGGCTTAACACTGAAGCTTTCTTT. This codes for CASSTWSGLNTEAFF.

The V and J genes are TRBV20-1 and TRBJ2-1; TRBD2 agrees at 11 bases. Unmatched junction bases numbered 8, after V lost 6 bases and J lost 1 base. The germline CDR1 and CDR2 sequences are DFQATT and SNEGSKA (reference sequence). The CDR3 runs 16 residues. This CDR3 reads CSAETSGVLSYNEQFF. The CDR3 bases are TGCAGTGCCGAGACTAGCGGGGTCCTTTCCTACAATGAGCAGTTCTTC.

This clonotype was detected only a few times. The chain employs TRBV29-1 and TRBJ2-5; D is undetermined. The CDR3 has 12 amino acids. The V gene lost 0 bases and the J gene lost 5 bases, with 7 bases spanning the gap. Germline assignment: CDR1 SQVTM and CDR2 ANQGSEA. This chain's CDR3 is CSVEDTRETQYF. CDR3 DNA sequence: TGCAGCGTTGAAGATACGAGGGAGACCCAGTACTTC.

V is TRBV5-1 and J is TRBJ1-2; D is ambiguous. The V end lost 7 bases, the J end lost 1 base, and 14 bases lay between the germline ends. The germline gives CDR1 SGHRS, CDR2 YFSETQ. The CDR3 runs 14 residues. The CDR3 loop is CASGELKGNYGYTF. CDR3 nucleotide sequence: TGCGCCAGCGGGGAGTTAAAGGGTAACTATGGCTACACCTTC.

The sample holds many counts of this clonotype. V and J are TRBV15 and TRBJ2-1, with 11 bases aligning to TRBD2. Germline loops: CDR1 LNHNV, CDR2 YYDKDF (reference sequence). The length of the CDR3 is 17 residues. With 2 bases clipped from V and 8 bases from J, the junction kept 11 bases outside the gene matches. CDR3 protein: CATSRKPLAGGSYEQFF. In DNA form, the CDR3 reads TGTGCCACCAGCAGAAAACCGTTAGCGGGAGGGAGCTATGAGCAGTTCTTC.

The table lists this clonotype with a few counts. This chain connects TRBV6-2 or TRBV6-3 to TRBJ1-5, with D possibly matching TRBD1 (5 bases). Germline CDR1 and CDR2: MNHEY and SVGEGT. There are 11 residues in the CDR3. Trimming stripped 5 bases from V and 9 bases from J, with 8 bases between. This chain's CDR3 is CASSQGVPQHF. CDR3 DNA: TGTGCCAGCAGTCAAGGGGTGCCCCAGCATTTT.

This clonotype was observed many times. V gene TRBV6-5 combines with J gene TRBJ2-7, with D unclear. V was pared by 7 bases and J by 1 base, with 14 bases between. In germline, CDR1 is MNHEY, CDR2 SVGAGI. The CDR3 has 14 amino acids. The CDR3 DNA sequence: TGTGCCAGCACCTCCGCCACGGGTTCCTACGAGCAGTACTTC. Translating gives CASTSATGSYEQYF.

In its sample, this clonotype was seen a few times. The CDR3 sequence: CSAVAGVGYEQYF. DNA for the CDR3: TGCAGCGCCGTAGCGGGAGTCGGTTACGAGCAGTACTTC. V and J are TRBV29-1 and TRBJ2-7; 9 bases agree with TRBD2. This CDR3 region has 13 residues. The J segment lost 4 bases and the V segment lost 7 bases, leaving 8 bases of the junction unmatched. The germline CDR1 and CDR2 sequences are SQVTM and ANQGSEA.

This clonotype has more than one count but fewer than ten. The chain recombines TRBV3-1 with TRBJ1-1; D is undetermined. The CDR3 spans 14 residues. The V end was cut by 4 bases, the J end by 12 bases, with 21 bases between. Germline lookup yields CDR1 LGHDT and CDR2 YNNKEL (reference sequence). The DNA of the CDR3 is TGTGCCAGCAGCCTACTGACCGGGCCTCCAGGATCTTTCTTT. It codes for CASSLLTGPPGSFF.

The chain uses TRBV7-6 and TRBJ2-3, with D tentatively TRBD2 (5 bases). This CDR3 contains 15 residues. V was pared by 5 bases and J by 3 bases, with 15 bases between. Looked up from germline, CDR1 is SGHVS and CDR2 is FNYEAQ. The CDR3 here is CASSSGLPRTDTQYF. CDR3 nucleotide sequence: TGTGCCAGCAGCAGTGGACTGCCACGGACAGATACGCAGTATTTT.

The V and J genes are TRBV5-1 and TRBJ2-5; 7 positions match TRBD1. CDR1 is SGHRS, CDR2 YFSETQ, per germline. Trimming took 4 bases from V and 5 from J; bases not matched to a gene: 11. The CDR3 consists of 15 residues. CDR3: CASSAIGTAEETQYF. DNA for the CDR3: TGCGCCAGCAGCGCGATCGGGACAGCGGAGGAGACCCAGTACTTC.

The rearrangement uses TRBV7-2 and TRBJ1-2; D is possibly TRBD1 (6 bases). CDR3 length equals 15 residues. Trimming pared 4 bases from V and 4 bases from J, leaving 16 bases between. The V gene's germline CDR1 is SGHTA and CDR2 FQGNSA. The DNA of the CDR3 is TGTGCCAGCAGCTGGGGGGATGGAGGGGGCTATGGCTACACCTTC. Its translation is CASSWGDGGGYGYTF.

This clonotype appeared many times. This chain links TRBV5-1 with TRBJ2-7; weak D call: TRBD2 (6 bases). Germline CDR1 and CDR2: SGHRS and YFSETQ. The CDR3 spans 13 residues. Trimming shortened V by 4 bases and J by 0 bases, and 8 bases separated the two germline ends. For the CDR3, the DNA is TGCGCCAGCAGCCCGGGACTCTCCTACGAGCAGTACTTC. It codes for CASSPGLSYEQYF.

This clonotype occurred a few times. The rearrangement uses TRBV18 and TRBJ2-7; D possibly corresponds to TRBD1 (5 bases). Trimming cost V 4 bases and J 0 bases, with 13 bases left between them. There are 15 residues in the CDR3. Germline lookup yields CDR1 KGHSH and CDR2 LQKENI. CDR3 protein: CASSRTGDSSYEQYF. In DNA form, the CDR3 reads TGTGCCAGCTCACGTACAGGCGATAGCTCCTACGAGCAGTACTTC.

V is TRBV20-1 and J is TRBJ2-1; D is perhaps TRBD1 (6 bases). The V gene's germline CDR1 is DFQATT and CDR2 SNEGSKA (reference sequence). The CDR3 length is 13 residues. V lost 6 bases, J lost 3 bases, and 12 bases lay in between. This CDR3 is CSASQGIYNEQFF. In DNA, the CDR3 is TGCAGTGCATCACAGGGAATCTACAATGAGCAGTTCTTC.

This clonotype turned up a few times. In DNA, the CDR3 is TGCGCCAGCAGCTTGGTCCCGCCGAACACTGAAGCTTTCTTT. Protein: CASSLVPPNTEAFF. V is TRBV5-1 and J is TRBJ1-1; no clear D. Trimming took 0 bases from V and 1 from J, leaving 7 bases between them. Germline V gene lookup returns CDR1 SGHRS and CDR2 YFSETQ. The CDR3 is 14 amino acids.

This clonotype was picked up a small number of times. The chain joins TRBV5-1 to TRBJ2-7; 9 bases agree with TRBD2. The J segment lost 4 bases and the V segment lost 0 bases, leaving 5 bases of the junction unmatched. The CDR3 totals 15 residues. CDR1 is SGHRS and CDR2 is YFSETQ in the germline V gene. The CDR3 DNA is TGCGCCAGCAGCTTGGCCCTTAGCGGGAGATACGAGCAGTACTTC. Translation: CASSLALSGRYEQYF.